This T cell receptor (beta chain) was documented in a study of blood T cells in healthy people across ages. Sample donors were healthy Caucasian individuals that came from Russia, aged roughly 6 to 95. A remark on this clonotype: Its specificity is unknown.

The germline V gene has CDR1 MNHEY and CDR2 SVGEGT. V lost 5 bases and J lost 5, with 10 bases in between. This CDR3 is 12 amino acids long. Findings and caveats of the study: TCR beta diversity was tightly associated with the proportion of naive T cells. In older individuals, TCR beta diversity per million T cells was lower, falling roughly linearly with age.

Using a J-beta primer mix together with a sample-barcoded 5' primer, a second PCR was run for roughly 7 to 12 cycles. Sequencing recovered at least 2.5 million CDR3-containing paired-end reads from each sample. TCRdb re-called the 5' RACE reads with MiXCR, one entry per CDR3 protein. The data show around 790,000 distinct CDR3 sequences, around 45% seen once. The rearrangement uses TRBV6-2 or TRBV6-3 and TRBJ2-7, with D tentatively TRBD2 (5 bases). The sample consisted of blood. The sequence came from a man aged 55 to 69 in good health. The CDR3 region is CASSQDLDEQYF. CDR3 nucleotide sequence: TGTGCCAGCAGTCAGGACTTGGACGAGCAGTACTTC.